The 25 T cell receptor beta chains below come from one sample, sequenced in a study of cytomegalovirus exposure and HLA in healthy donors (dated by TCRdb to 2016 to 2017). The library was generated by the immunoSEQ multiplex PCR assay. For the multiplex PCR, a mixture combining 60 forward primers for TCR Vbeta segments and 13 reverse primers for TCR Jbeta segments was used. Sourced from immuneACCESS, this table was stored by TCRdb with only in-frame sequences that have V and J called. A share of the clones is absent; for the studies checked, an unresolved V gene accounts for under half, and the remainder has no known explanation. In this sample's table one finds approximately 210,000 clones. Roughly 0.89% of the sample is taken by the ten largest. The sequencing input was PBMCs. Every receptor here comes from a woman aged 30 to 39 in good health and CMV-seropositive.

The chain links TRBV5-1 to TRBJ2-7, with TRBD1 matching 8 bases. The CDR3 is 17 residues long. Germline lookup yields CDR1 SGHRS and CDR2 YFSETQ. Unmatched junction bases numbered 10, after V lost 2 bases and J lost 0 bases. The CDR3 sequence is CASSLNRRDRSSYEQYF. The CDR3, as DNA: TGCGCCAGCAGCTTAAACCGCCGGGACAGGAGCTCCTACGAGCAGTACTTC.

The rearrangement uses TRBV4-1 and TRBJ2-5; D may be TRBD2 (5 bases). CDR3 length: 15 residues. The ends were cut back, 0 bases at V and 6 bases at J, with 14 bases in the middle. Germline CDR1 is MGHRA and CDR2 is YSYEKL. The CDR3 loop is CASSQEWNSAQTQYF. CDR3 bases: TGCGCCAGCAGCCAAGAGTGGAATAGCGCCCAGACCCAGTACTTC.

The V call is TRBV19, the J call TRBJ1-3, with TRBD1 matching 9 bases. This CDR3 contains 16 residues. CDR1 and CDR2 from the germline V gene are LNHDA and SQIVND (reference sequence). Unmatched junction bases numbered 8, after V lost 6 bases and J lost 2 bases. The CDR3 DNA follows: TGTGCCAGTAGAGCGGCCGGGACAGGGACTGGAAACACCATATATTTT. This sequence encodes CASRAAGTGTGNTIYF.

The chain employs TRBV2 and TRBJ1-5; 8 nucleotides line up with TRBD1. Trimming cost V 6 bases and J 5 bases; bases outside gene matches: 6. Germline CDR1 and CDR2: SNHLY and FYNNEI. CDR3 size: 14 residues. The CDR3, as DNA: TGTGCCAGCAGCTACCAGGGGGCTGATCAGCCCCAGCATTTT. Amino acid sequence: CASSYQGADQPQHF.

The CDR3 DNA is TGTGCCAGCAGCCAGTCCATTGGAGGGGGCTACACCTTC. This translates into CASSQSIGGGYTF. The chain has TRBV14 and TRBJ1-2; D is unresolved. With 3 bases removed from V and 8 bases from J, the gap between germline ends came to 13 bases. CDR1 and CDR2 (germline): SGHDN, FVKESK. The CDR3 consists of 13 residues.

V gene TRBV2 combines with J gene TRBJ1-1; a possible D gene is TRBD1 (6 bases). V lost 6 bases and J 11 bases, leaving 22 bases between the germline ends. The CDR3 is made up of 14 amino acids. CDR1 is SNHLY and CDR2 is FYNNEI in the germline V gene. DNA for the CDR3: TGTGCCAGCAGGCCAGCGGGGGCATGGATGGGTGCTTTCTTT. Protein: CASRPAGAWMGAFF.

V is TRBV5-1 and J is TRBJ1-2, with D possibly being TRBD1 (6 bases). V dropped 0 bases and J dropped 7 bases, with 10 bases sitting between them. The CDR3 has 13 amino acids. Germline-derived CDR1 and CDR2 are SGHRS and YFSETQ. Here the CDR3 DNA reads TGCGCCAGCAGCTTGGTGGGGGCCGGTGGCTACACCTTC. Translation gives CASSLVGAGGYTF.

This chain uses TRBV9 with TRBJ2-7; D perhaps matches TRBD2 (5 bases). The CDR3 contains 14 residues. Between the trimmed V and J ends, which lost 0 bases and 3 bases, there was a span of 10 bases. CDR1 is SGDLS, CDR2 YYNGEE, per germline. CDR3: CASSVGGFFYEQYF. The CDR3 DNA reads TGTGCCAGCAGCGTAGGCGGGTTTTTCTACGAGCAGTACTTC.

The V and J genes are TRBV6-5 and TRBJ1-1, with D tentatively TRBD1 (6 bases). CDR3 length equals 15 residues. V lost 6 bases and J lost 1, with 15 bases in between. Looked up from germline, CDR1 is MNHEY and CDR2 is SVGAGI. The CDR3 nucleotides are TGTGCCAGCAGCAGAAGACAGGACCCGAACACTGAAGCTTTCTTT. Its protein is CASSRRQDPNTEAFF.

The V gene is TRBV5-4, the J gene TRBJ2-1, with D hard to call. CDR1 and CDR2 (germline): SGHNT, YYREEE (reference sequence). Deletions cut 0 bases from V and 0 bases from J, with 4 bases between. The CDR3 contains 14 residues. CDR3 bases: TGTGCCAGCAGCTTGGGGGCCTCCTACAATGAGCAGTTCTTC. Protein: CASSLGASYNEQFF.

J is TRBJ1-2 and V is TRBV19; D is unresolved. Germline values: CDR1 LNHDA, CDR2 SQIVND (reference sequence). CDR3 length: 16 residues. Trimming removed 4 bases from V and 1 base from J, with 16 bases in between. The CDR3 is CASSTRLSGGNYGYTF. For the CDR3, the DNA is TGTGCCAGTAGTACGCGTCTGAGTGGAGGTAACTATGGCTACACCTTC.

This chain joins TRBV13 and TRBJ2-5; a possible D gene is TRBD1 (6 bases). CDR1 and CDR2 (germline): PRHDT, FYEKMQ (reference sequence). V was shortened by 5 bases and J by 6 bases, with 22 bases between the two germline ends. This CDR3 is 16 amino acids long. The CDR3 nucleotides are TGTGCCAGCAGCATGACGCTCTTGGACAGTCGCCAGACCCAGTACTTC. This encodes CASSMTLLDSRQTQYF.

This chain connects TRBV27 to TRBJ1-5, with 10 bases lining up with TRBD1. CDR3 length equals 18 residues. The ends lost 0 bases at V and 3 bases at J; junction bases unmatched: 8. Germline V gene data show CDR1 as MNHEY and CDR2 as SMNVEV (reference sequence). CDR3 loop: CASSLSPQGTGANQPQHF. Written as DNA, the CDR3 is TGTGCCAGCAGTTTATCACCCCAGGGGACAGGGGCCAATCAGCCCCAGCATTTT.

This sequence joins TRBV7-9 and TRBJ1-1; D gene ambiguous. Germline V lookup: CDR1 SEHNR, CDR2 FQNEAQ (reference sequence). This CDR3 is built from 13 residues. V lost 3 bases and J 0 bases, leaving 5 bases between the germline ends. CDR3 residues: CASSFTVNTEAFF. Here the CDR3 DNA reads TGTGCCAGCAGCTTCACAGTGAACACTGAAGCTTTCTTT.

The chain recombines TRBV6-6 with TRBJ2-1, with D possibly TRBD2 on 6 matching bases. Between the trimmed V and J ends, which lost 0 bases and 8 bases, there was a span of 11 bases. Looked up from germline, CDR1 is MNHNY and CDR2 is SVGAGI (reference sequence). The CDR3 spans 14 residues. The CDR3 nucleotides are TGTGCCAGCAGTTACTCAATGGGGGAGGATGAGCAGTTCTTC. This codes for CASSYSMGEDEQFF.

The CDR3 DNA is TGCGCCAGCAACATCGGGCTGGCGGGAGACACAGATACGCAGTATTTT. It specifies CASNIGLAGDTDTQYF. The rearrangement links TRBV5-1 to TRBJ2-3, with 7 bases that match TRBD2. There are 16 residues in the CDR3. With V trimmed by 6 bases and J by 2 bases, 12 bases remained unmatched. Germline CDR1 reads SGHRS; CDR2 reads YFSETQ.

This rearrangement joins TRBV5-1 to TRBJ2-3; TRBD2 agrees at 13 bases. The V and J ends lost 5 bases and 5 bases, in that order; junction bases with no gene match: 8. This CDR3 has 16 amino acids. CDR1 is SGHRS, CDR2 YFSETQ, per germline. The CDR3 protein is CASSWGTSGTQDTQYF. DNA for the CDR3: TGCGCCAGCAGTTGGGGGACTAGCGGGACGCAAGATACGCAGTATTTT.

The V and J genes are TRBV19 and TRBJ2-1; D is unclear. V dropped 2 bases and J dropped 5 bases, with 19 bases sitting between them. The CDR3 contains 17 residues. Germline CDR1 LNHDA, CDR2 SQIVND (reference sequence). The CDR3 loop is CASSIIPRVGADNEQFF. The CDR3 DNA sequence: TGTGCCAGTAGTATAATACCTCGGGTAGGCGCCGACAATGAGCAGTTCTTC. Looking up the rest from reference TRBV19 and TRBJ2-1 gives the full variable domain: DGGITQSPKYLFRKEGQNVTLSCEQNLNHDAMYWYRQDPGQGLRLIYYSQIVNDFQKGDIAEGYSVSREKKESFPLTVTSAQKNPTAFYLCASSIIPRVGADNEQFFGPGTRLTVL.

The genes are TRBV28 and TRBJ2-3; D is uncertain. V lost 3 bases and J lost 0, with 4 bases in between. This CDR3 is 13 amino acids long. Germline loops: CDR1 MDHEN, CDR2 SYDVKM. CDR3 in DNA: TGTGCCAGCAGTTTCCGGAGCACAGATACGCAGTATTTT. It codes for CASSFRSTDTQYF. The full variable domain, its missing parts supplied by reference TRBV28 and TRBJ2-3, is DVKVTQSSRYLVKRTGEKVFLECVQDMDHENMFWYRQDPGLGLRLIYFSYDVKMKEKGDIPEGYSVSREKKERFSLILESASTNQTSMYLCASSFRSTDTQYFGPGTRLTVL.

This chain connects TRBV5-1 to TRBJ2-1; 9 positions match TRBD2. The germline V gene encodes CDR1 SGHRS and CDR2 YFSETQ. With V trimmed by 0 bases and J by 9 bases, 7 bases remained unmatched. The CDR3 runs to 15 residues. This CDR3 reads CASSLGWTSAGEQFF. The CDR3 DNA is TGCGCCAGCAGCTTGGGTTGGACTAGCGCAGGTGAGCAGTTCTTC.

The CDR3 loop is CASSQEQGAGGYTF. In nucleotides, the CDR3 is TGCGCCAGCAGCCAAGAGCAGGGGGCGGGAGGCTACACCTTC. V and J are TRBV4-1 and TRBJ1-2; 8 bases map to TRBD1. Germline CDR1 and CDR2: MGHRA and YSYEKL. V trimming: 0 bases; J trimming: 8 bases; junction bases outside the gene matches: 5. The length of the CDR3 is 14 residues.

The rearrangement links TRBV18 to TRBJ1-2; D is unclear. V was clipped by 8 bases and J by 6 bases, with 16 bases between them. This CDR3 comprises 13 residues. Per germline, CDR1 KGHSH and CDR2 LQKENI. As DNA, the CDR3 is TGTGCCAGCGGAGGAATTAGGGTAGATGGCTACACCTTC. The encoded protein is CASGGIRVDGYTF.

The chain is built from TRBV19 and TRBJ1-2; 8 bases match TRBD1. Trimming took 9 bases from V and 4 from J; bases not matched to a gene: 10. Per the germline V gene, CDR1 is LNHDA and CDR2 is SQIVND (reference sequence). The CDR3 runs to 14 residues. The CDR3, as DNA: TGTGCCAGCCGGGACGGACAGGGTGGCTATGGCTACACCTTC. Translation: CASRDGQGGYGYTF. The full variable domain, with the rest looked up from reference TRBV19 and TRBJ1-2, is DGGITQSPKYLFRKEGQNVTLSCEQNLNHDAMYWYRQDPGQGLRLIYYSQIVNDFQKGDIAEGYSVSREKKESFPLTVTSAQKNPTAFYLCASRDGQGGYGYTFGSGTRLTVV.

The chain recombines TRBV6-1 with TRBJ1-2; 9 nucleotides match TRBD1. The CDR3 is 14 residues long. V was clipped by 5 bases and J by 5 bases; unmatched bases: 6. From germline, CDR1 is MNHNS and CDR2 SASEGT. CDR3 bases: TGTGCCAGCAGTTCGGACAGGGGCGTATATGGCTACACCTTC. It yields the protein CASSSDRGVYGYTF.

The V call is TRBV2, the J call TRBJ1-5; 7 bases match TRBD1. CDR1 and CDR2 (germline): SNHLY, FYNNEI. The CDR3 extends over 14 amino acids. V shed 3 bases, J shed 6 bases, and the junction held 5 bases outside the gene matches. The DNA of the CDR3 is TGTGCCAGCAGTGAGGGACAGTCCGGTCAGCCCCAGCATTTT. Its protein is CASSEGQSGQPQHF.